The present T cell receptor (beta chain) was sequenced within a study of T cell responses to AZD1222 COVID-19 vaccine. Study-level points and caveats: Clonal diversity was possibly underestimated, and the donors were mostly white British, with more females. Researchers took repertoire samples only after the peak T cell response had come. Rises in breadth and depth of Spike-specific TCRs came after two AZD1222 doses.

The method was immunoSEQ multiplex PCR; TCRdb's version includes in-frame clones alone and lacks a portion of them. This sample has under 200,000 clones, with roughly 90% found just once. Details on this clone: As yet, its antigen is unknown.

The V gene lost 0 bases and the J gene lost 0 bases, with 12 bases spanning the gap. The CDR3 is 17 residues long. The germline V gene has CDR1 LGHNA and CDR2 YNFKEQ. This specimen consisted of peripheral blood, obtained on day 0 of AZD1222 vaccination. V and J are TRBV4-2 and TRBJ1-3; no clear D gene. The origin of this receptor is an adult in good health. The CDR3 region is CASSQELNRYSGNTIYF. CDR3 in DNA: TGTGCCAGCAGCCAAGAATTAAACAGATACTCTGGAAACACCATATATTTT.